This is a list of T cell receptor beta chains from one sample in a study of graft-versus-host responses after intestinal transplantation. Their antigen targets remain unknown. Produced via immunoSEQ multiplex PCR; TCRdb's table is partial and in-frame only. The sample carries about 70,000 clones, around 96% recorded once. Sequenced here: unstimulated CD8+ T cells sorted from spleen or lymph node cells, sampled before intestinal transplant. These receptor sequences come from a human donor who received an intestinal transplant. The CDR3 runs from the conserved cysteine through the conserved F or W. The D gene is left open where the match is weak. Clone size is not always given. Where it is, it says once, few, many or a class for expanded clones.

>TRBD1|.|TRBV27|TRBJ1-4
CASSSYRGQSEKLFF
TGTGCCAGCAGTTCCTACAGGGGGCAGTCTGAAAAACTGTTTTTT
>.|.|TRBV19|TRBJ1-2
CASRTDRNYGYTF
TGTGCCAGTAGGACAGACAGAAACTATGGCTACACCTTC
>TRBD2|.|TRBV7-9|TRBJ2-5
CASSSSAQREGGETQYF
TGTGCCAGCAGCTCCAGCGCCCAGCGGGAGGGGGGAGAGACCCAGTACTTC
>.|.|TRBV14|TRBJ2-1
CASSPIRGGEQFF
TGTGCCAGCAGCCCCATTCGGGGTGGTGAGCAGTTCTTC
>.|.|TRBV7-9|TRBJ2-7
CASSSRDSPYEQYF
TGTGCCAGCAGCTCTCGGGATTCGCCCTACGAGCAGTACTTC
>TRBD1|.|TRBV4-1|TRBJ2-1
CASSRGGTGDFDEQFF
TGCGCCAGCAGCCGCGGAGGGACAGGGGATTTCGATGAGCAGTTCTTC
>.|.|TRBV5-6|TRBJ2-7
CASSIWGVVGSRGYEQYF
TGTGCCAGCAGCATCTGGGGGGTAGTAGGCAGTAGGGGATACGAGCAGTACTTC
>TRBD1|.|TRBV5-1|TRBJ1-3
CASSLYPPQGAGNTIYF
TGCGCCAGCAGCTTGTACCCCCCACAGGGGGCTGGAAACACCATATATTTT
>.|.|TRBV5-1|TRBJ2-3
CASSFSTDTQYF
TGCGCCAGCAGCTTCAGCACAGATACGCAGTATTTT
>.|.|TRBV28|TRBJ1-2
CASSLGGGYTF
TGTGCCAGCAGTTTGGGGGGTGGCTACACCTTC
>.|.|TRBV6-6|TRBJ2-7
CASSYNSGEYEQYF
TGTGCCAGCAGTTATAATAGCGGAGAATACGAGCAGTACTTC
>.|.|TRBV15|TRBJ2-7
CATSRPTGEGYEQYF
TGTGCCACCAGCAGGCCCACAGGGGAGGGCTACGAGCAGTACTTC
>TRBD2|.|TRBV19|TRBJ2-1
CASRRTGTSRFLPYNEQFF
TGTGCCAGTCGCCGAACCGGGACTAGCCGCTTCCTGCCCTACAATGAGCAGTTCTTC
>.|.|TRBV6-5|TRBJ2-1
CATIRRGYNEQFF
TGTGCCACGATACGGCGGGGATACAATGAGCAGTTCTTC
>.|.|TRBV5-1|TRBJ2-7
CASSAGSSYEQYF
TGCGCCAGCAGTGCGGGTTCCTCCTACGAGCAGTACTTC
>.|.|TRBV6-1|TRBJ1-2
CASLPREGFNYGYTF
TGTGCCAGCCTTCCGAGGGAGGGGTTTAACTATGGCTACACCTTC
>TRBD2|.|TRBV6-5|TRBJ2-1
CASSYASGNNEQFF
TGTGCCAGCAGTTACGCTAGCGGGAACAATGAGCAGTTCTTC
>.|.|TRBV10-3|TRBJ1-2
CAISDSATNYGYTF
TGTGCCATCTCAGACAGCGCTACTAACTATGGCTACACCTTC
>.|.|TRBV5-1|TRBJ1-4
CASSGGLPNEKLFF
TGCGCCAGCAGCGGGGGACTGCCTAATGAAAAACTGTTTTTT
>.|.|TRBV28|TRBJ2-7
CASRRGWEAPYEQYF
TGTGCCAGCAGAAGGGGATGGGAGGCACCCTACGAGCAGTACTTC
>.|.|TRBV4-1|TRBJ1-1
CASSQGLTENTEAFF
TGCGCCAGCAGCCAAGGTCTCACAGAGAACACTGAAGCTTTCTTT
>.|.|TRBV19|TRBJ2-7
CASRFSGPPYEQYF
TGTGCCAGTAGGTTTAGCGGTCCCCCCTACGAGCAGTACTTC
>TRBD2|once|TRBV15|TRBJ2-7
CATSRDLGSSGGEQYF
TGTGCCACCAGCAGAGATCTGGGGTCCTCGGGGGGCGAGCAGTACTTC
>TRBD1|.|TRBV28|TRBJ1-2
CASTDLSGQATYGYTF
TGTGCCAGCACCGATTTATCTGGACAGGCCACCTATGGCTACACCTTC
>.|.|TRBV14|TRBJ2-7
CASSQYVTGEQYF
TGTGCCAGCAGCCAATACGTGACTGGGGAGCAGTACTTC
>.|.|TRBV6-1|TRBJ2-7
CASREGSSFYEQYF
TGTGCCAGCAGGGAGGGCAGTTCGTTCTACGAGCAGTACTTC
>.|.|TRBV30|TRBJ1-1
CAWTIGAGMTEAFF
TGTGCCTGGACAATTGGGGCCGGGATGACTGAAGCTTTCTTT
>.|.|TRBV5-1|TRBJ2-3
CASSLGASSTDTQCF
TGCGCCAGCAGCTTGGGGGCCTCCTCCACAGATACGCAGTGTTTT
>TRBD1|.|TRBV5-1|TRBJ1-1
CASSSPGGPWNTEAFF
TGCGCCAGCAGCTCCCCAGGGGGCCCTTGGAACACTGAAGCTTTCTTT
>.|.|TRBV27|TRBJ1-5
CASRSMTEAWNQPQHF
TGTGCCAGCAGATCAATGACCGAGGCCTGGAATCAGCCCCAGCATTTT
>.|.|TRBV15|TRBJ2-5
CATSRERAQQETQYF
TGTGCCACCAGCAGAGAAAGGGCCCAGCAGGAGACCCAGTACTTC
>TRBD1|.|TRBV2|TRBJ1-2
CASTTGVLTGLIYGYTF
TGTGCCAGTACCACAGGGGTATTGACGGGTCTTATCTATGGCTACACCTTC
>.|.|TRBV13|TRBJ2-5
CASSQRGQETQYF
TGTGCCAGCAGCCAGAGGGGGCAAGAGACCCAGTACTTC
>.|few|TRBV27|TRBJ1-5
CASSLLGYNQPQHF
TGTGCCAGCAGTTTATTGGGGTACAATCAGCCCCAGCATTTT
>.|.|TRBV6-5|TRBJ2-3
CASSGTRTDTQYF
TGTGCCAGCAGTGGGACTCGGACAGATACGCAGTATTTT
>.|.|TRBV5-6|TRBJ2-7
CASRVGGAYEQYF
TGTGCCAGCAGGGTAGGGGGGGCCTACGAGCAGTACTTC
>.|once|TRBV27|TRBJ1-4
CASSLWPPGVSTNEKLFF
TGTGCCAGCAGTTTGTGGCCCCCAGGGGTTTCGACTAATGAAAAACTGTTTTTT
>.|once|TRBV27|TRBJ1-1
CASSEGGTEAFF
TGTGCCAGCAGCGAGGGGGGCACTGAAGCTTTCTTT
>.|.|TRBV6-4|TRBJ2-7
CASAPFGGPSYEQYF
TGTGCCAGCGCCCCTTTTGGGGGTCCTTCCTACGAGCAGTACTTC